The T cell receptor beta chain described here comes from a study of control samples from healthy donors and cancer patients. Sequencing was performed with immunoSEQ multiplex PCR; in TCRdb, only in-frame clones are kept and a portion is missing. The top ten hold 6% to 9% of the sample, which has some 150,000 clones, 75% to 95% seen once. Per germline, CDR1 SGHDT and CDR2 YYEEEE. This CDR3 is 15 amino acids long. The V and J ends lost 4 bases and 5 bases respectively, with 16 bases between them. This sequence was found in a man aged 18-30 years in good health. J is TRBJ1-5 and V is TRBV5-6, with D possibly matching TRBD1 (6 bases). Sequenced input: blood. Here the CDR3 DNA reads TGTGCCAGCAGCCCCTCGGGGGCGATGCATCAGCCCCAGCATTTT. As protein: CASSPSGAMHQPQHF.